This TCR beta chain originates from a study of T cells in localized non-small cell lung cancer. The study, taken as a whole, reports: Paired adjacent lung recovered a median about 61 of the top 100 tumor clones. Uninvolved adjacent lung, not tumor, had the highest T cell clonality. Longer survival (overall) was linked to higher T cell density in blood. Sequencing covered just one tumor region, so heterogeneity cannot be ruled out.

The assay was immunoSEQ multiplex PCR, and TCRdb's table has in-frame clones only and misses some. Counted here are about 24,000 clones, approximately 91% occurring once; the ten biggest clones make up about a fifth. Concerning this clone itself: Its antigen is undetermined.

The CDR3 is 14 residues long. Trimming shortened V by 5 bases and J by 3 bases, and 11 bases separated the two germline ends. CDR1 and CDR2 from the germline V gene are SNHLY and FYNNEI. The TCR comes from a man aged 40 to 70 with stage I squamous cell lung carcinoma. The chain couples TRBV2 to TRBJ1-5, with D unresolved. Sequences were derived from peripheral blood, sampled before any cancer treatment. CDR3 protein: CASSLDGANQPQHF. DNA for the CDR3: TGTGCCAGCAGTCTTGACGGAGCCAATCAGCCCCAGCATTTT.